A selection of T cell receptor beta chains follows, all from one sample in a study of blood T cell repertoires in COVID-19. The data were produced by immunoSEQ multiplex PCR, yet TCRdb's version contains in-frame clones alone and is incomplete. The profile shows about 220,000 clones, 82% of them singletons. Specimen: PBMCs or T cells enriched from blood (not recorded which). The receptors here all came from a woman aged 55-69 years who had recovered from COVID-19. The CDR3 runs from the conserved cysteine through the conserved F or W. D genes are given only for firm matches. Clone size is given for some rows only: seen once, a few or many times, or a class if the clone is expanded.

CASSQLKLSEKLFF,TGTGCCAGCAGCCAATTAAAGTTGAGTGAAAAACTGTTTTTT,TRBV3-1/TRBV3-2,NA,NA,TRBJ1-4
CASSFGGLSTEAFF,TGTGCCAGCAGTTTCGGAGGGTTGTCCACTGAAGCTTTCTTT,TRBV28,NA,NA,TRBJ1-1
CASSAQQGYEQYF,TGCGCCAGCAGTGCCCAACAGGGCTACGAGCAGTACTTC,TRBV10-1,NA,NA,TRBJ2-7
CASSLAGAVNEQFF,TGCGCCAGCAGCTTGGCGGGAGCAGTGAATGAGCAGTTCTTC,TRBV5-1,NA,NA,TRBJ2-1
CASSNSGTGGRETQYF,TGTGCCAGCAGCAATTCCGGGACAGGCGGCAGGGAGACCCAGTACTTC,TRBV3-1/TRBV3-2,NA,TRBD1,TRBJ2-5
CATETSGRGTGSEQFF,TGTGCCACCGAGACTAGCGGGAGGGGCACGGGTAGTGAGCAGTTCTTC,TRBV24-1,NA,TRBD2,TRBJ2-1
CATSRELARYEQYF,TGTGCCACCAGCAGAGAACTAGCTCGCTACGAGCAGTACTTC,TRBV15,NA,NA,TRBJ2-7
CASSPLDGLMKKLFF,TGTGCCAGTAGTCCCCTCGACGGACTAATGAAAAAACTGTTTTTT,TRBV19,NA,NA,TRBJ1-4
CASSIDGGTNLPYEQYF,TGTGCCAGTAGTATAGATGGGGGGACCAACCTCCCCTACGAGCAGTACTTC,TRBV19,NA,NA,TRBJ2-7
CASSFPTGSYEQYF,TGTGCCAGCAGCTTCCCGACAGGGTCCTACGAGCAGTACTTC,TRBV7-9,NA,TRBD1,TRBJ2-7
CASSRLRSYEQYF,TGTGCCAGCAGCCGCCTAAGGAGCTACGAGCAGTACTTC,TRBV14,NA,NA,TRBJ2-7
CASSLPGSYEQYF,TGTGCCAGCAGTTTACCAGGGTCCTACGAGCAGTACTTC,TRBV27,NA,NA,TRBJ2-7
CASSSGLAGGQETQYF,TGTGCCAGCAGCTCTGGACTAGCGGGGGGCCAAGAGACCCAGTACTTC,TRBV7-7,NA,TRBD2,TRBJ2-5
CASSQAGGGTDTQYF,TGTGCCAGCAGCCAGGCCGGCGGCGGCACAGATACGCAGTATTTT,TRBV4-2,NA,NA,TRBJ2-3
CASSIRGGGYTF,TGTGCCAGTAGTATCCGGGGGGGAGGCTACACCTTC,TRBV19,NA,NA,TRBJ1-2
CASSFQRDPYYEQYF,TGTGCCAGCAGCTTCCAGCGGGACCCATACTACGAGCAGTACTTC,TRBV11-3,NA,TRBD2,TRBJ2-7
CASSQGGTGANYGYTF,TGTGCCAGCAGCCAGGGGGGGACAGGAGCTAACTATGGCTACACCTTC,TRBV7-2,NA,TRBD1,TRBJ1-2
CASTGQGATEAFF,TGTGCCAGCACCGGACAGGGGGCGACTGAAGCTTTCTTT,TRBV3-1/TRBV3-2,NA,TRBD1,TRBJ1-1
CASSQGQGILYGYTF,TGCGCCAGCAGCCAAGGACAGGGGATTTTATATGGCTACACCTTC,TRBV5-1,NA,TRBD1,TRBJ1-2
CASSQAGSRSREQYF,TGTGCCAGCAGCCAAGCGGGGAGTAGGAGCAGGGAGCAGTACTTC,TRBV14,NA,NA,TRBJ2-7
CASSLNYNEQFF,TGCGCCAGCAGTTTAAATTACAATGAGCAGTTCTTC,TRBV10-2,NA,NA,TRBJ2-1
CSVDSRGLAAQETQYF,TGCAGCGTTGACAGCAGAGGACTAGCGGCCCAAGAGACCCAGTACTTC,TRBV29-1,NA,TRBD2,TRBJ2-5
CASSQGYQETQYF,TGCGCCAGCAGTCAGGGGTACCAAGAGACCCAGTACTTC,TRBV5-1,NA,NA,TRBJ2-5
CASSQMTGIRETQYF,TGCGCCAGCAGCCAAATGACAGGGATTAGGGAGACCCAGTACTTC,TRBV4-3,once,TRBD1,TRBJ2-5
CASSLSLRSGANVLTF,TGTGCCAGCAGCTTAAGTTTGCGTTCTGGGGCCAACGTCCTGACTTTC,TRBV11-1,NA,NA,TRBJ2-6
CASSLPHGDFPYEQYF,TGCGCCAGCAGCTTGCCTCATGGGGACTTTCCCTACGAGCAGTACTTC,TRBV5-1,NA,NA,TRBJ2-7
CASSPSRSNQPQHF,TGTGCCAGCTCACCATCTCGGAGCAATCAGCCCCAGCATTTT,TRBV18,NA,NA,TRBJ1-5
CATQTGGNYGYTF,TGTGCCACCCAGACAGGGGGCAACTATGGCTACACCTTC,TRBV2,NA,TRBD1,TRBJ1-2
CASSAGDRGSWRKTQYF,TGTGCCAGCAGCGCAGGGGACAGGGGCTCTTGGAGAAAGACCCAGTACTTC,TRBV13,NA,TRBD1,TRBJ2-5
CASSRTVQETQYF,TGTGCCAGCAGCAGGACAGTCCAAGAGACCCAGTACTTC,TRBV6-5,NA,NA,TRBJ2-5
CASTSDPSGRLNEQFF,TGTGCCAGCACCTCAGACCCCAGCGGGAGGTTAAATGAGCAGTTCTTC,TRBV9,NA,TRBD2,TRBJ2-1
CSAGVATREKLFF,TGCAGCGCGGGAGTCGCTACTCGTGAAAAACTGTTTTTT,TRBV29-1,NA,NA,TRBJ1-4
CASSTSGTVYEQYF,TGTGCCAGCAGTACCTCCGGGACAGTCTACGAGCAGTACTTC,TRBV28,NA,TRBD1,TRBJ2-7
CASSQEVSVYLAKNIQYF,TGTGCCAGCAGCCAAGAGGTTTCCGTCTACCTAGCCAAAAACATTCAGTACTTC,TRBV3-1/TRBV3-2,NA,NA,TRBJ2-4
CASSLGDRLLSKNTGELFF,TGCGCCAGCAGCTTAGGGGACAGACTCCTATCGAAGAACACCGGGGAGCTGTTTTTT,TRBV5-1,NA,TRBD1,TRBJ2-2
CASSTPGAWGYTF,TGTGCCAGCAGTACCCCAGGGGCTTGGGGCTACACCTTC,TRBV6-5,once,NA,TRBJ1-2
CSVLGQGGEKLFF,TGCAGCGTGCTTGGACAGGGAGGTGAAAAACTGTTTTTT,TRBV29-1,once,TRBD1,TRBJ1-4
CASTVLQGMSEAFF,TGTGCCAGCACTGTTCTGCAGGGTATGTCTGAAGCTTTCTTT,TRBV2,NA,NA,TRBJ1-1
CASSLDGWGNQPQHF,TGTGCCAGCAGCTTAGACGGGTGGGGCAATCAGCCCCAGCATTTT,TRBV11-2,NA,NA,TRBJ1-5
CASSLNTGTYEAFF,TGTGCCAGCAGCTTAAACACAGGAACTTATGAAGCTTTCTTT,TRBV7-3,NA,NA,TRBJ1-1
CASSPLAVSGANVLTF,TGTGCCAGCAGCCCCCTAGCCGTCTCTGGGGCCAACGTCCTGACTTTC,TRBV3-1/TRBV3-2,NA,NA,TRBJ2-6
CASSQGGTFSGANVLTF,TGTGCCAGCTCACAAGGGGGAACTTTCTCTGGGGCCAACGTCCTGACTTTC,TRBV18,NA,NA,TRBJ2-6
CASSYLDTQYF,TGTGCCAGCAGTTATCTGGATACGCAGTATTTT,TRBV6-5,NA,NA,TRBJ2-3
CASGQYNEQFF,TGTGCTAGTGGCCAATACAATGAGCAGTTCTTC,TRBV12-5,NA,NA,TRBJ2-1
CAWSPDRKSTDTQYF,TGTGCCTGGAGTCCGGACAGAAAGAGCACAGATACGCAGTATTTT,TRBV30,NA,NA,TRBJ2-3
CSALSQGTAFF,TGCAGTGCTCTCTCACAGGGAACAGCTTTCTTT,TRBV20-1,NA,NA,TRBJ1-1
CSVGGGGESYTF,TGCAGCGTTGGTGGAGGGGGGGAAAGCTACACCTTC,TRBV29-1,NA,NA,TRBJ1-2
CASSRQGVTGELFF,TGTGCCAGCAGCCGACAGGGGGTGACCGGGGAGCTGTTTTTT,TRBV4-2,NA,TRBD1,TRBJ2-2
CASSLGSGGRFTGELFF,TGTGCCAGCAGCTTAGGATCGGGGGGGCGTTTCACCGGGGAGCTGTTTTTT,TRBV7-9,NA,TRBD2,TRBJ2-2
CASSLVTSSETQYF,TGCGCCAGCAGCTTGGTTACTAGCTCAGAGACCCAGTACTTC,TRBV5-1,NA,NA,TRBJ2-5
CASSPGHRTGLNQPQHF,TGTGCCAGTAGTCCCGGTCATAGGACAGGGCTTAATCAGCCCCAGCATTTT,TRBV19,NA,TRBD1,TRBJ1-5
CASSDPEGRRNEKLFF,TGTGCCAGCAGTGACCCGGAGGGACGGAGAAATGAAAAACTGTTTTTT,TRBV25-1,NA,NA,TRBJ1-4
CASSFVGSEKLFF,TGTGCCAGCAGCTTTGTGGGGAGTGAAAAACTGTTTTTT,TRBV7-8,NA,NA,TRBJ1-4
CASSPYREGGYGYTF,TGTGCCAGCAGCCCGTACAGGGAGGGGGGTTATGGCTACACCTTC,TRBV7-2,NA,NA,TRBJ1-2